Listed below are T cell receptor beta chains from one sample, sequenced in a study of control samples from healthy donors and cancer patients. Clones were read by immunoSEQ multiplex PCR, and TCRdb kept only the in-frame ones, dropping some. Of fewer than 30,000 clones in the sample, about 82% were seen once. Sequencing was done on a sample of PBMCs. The receptors originated from a woman aged 60-75 years with head and neck cancer. The CDR3 runs from the conserved cysteine through the conserved F or W. Fields, in order: clone size, V gene, J gene, D gene, CDR3 DNA, CDR3 protein. The D gene is left open where the match is weak. Size tells how often a clone was seen (once, few, many) or the class of an expanded clone, and some rows leave it out.

clone size: .; V gene: TRBV2; J gene: TRBJ1-1; D gene: TRBD1; CDR3 DNA: TGTGCCAGCAGTGAAGAGGGACAGCAGAACACTGAAGCTTTCTTT; CDR3 protein: CASSEEGQQNTEAFF
clone size: .; V gene: TRBV14; J gene: TRBJ2-2; D gene: .; CDR3 DNA: TGTGCCAGCAGCCAGTCCCTAAAAATCGGGGCCGGGGAGCTGTTTTTT; CDR3 protein: CASSQSLKIGAGELFF
clone size: .; V gene: TRBV11-3; J gene: TRBJ1-1; D gene: .; CDR3 DNA: TGTGCCAGCAGCCCAAGGGCTGCGAACACTGAAGCTTTCTTT; CDR3 protein: CASSPRAANTEAFF
clone size: .; V gene: TRBV9; J gene: TRBJ1-6; D gene: .; CDR3 DNA: TGTGCCAGCAGCGCGACCCCTGGGGCAAATTCACCCCTCCACTTT; CDR3 protein: CASSATPGANSPLHF
clone size: once; V gene: TRBV18; J gene: TRBJ1-1; D gene: .; CDR3 DNA: TGTGCCAGCTTCACAGCGAACACTGAAGCTTTCTTT; CDR3 protein: CASFTANTEAFF
clone size: .; V gene: TRBV29-1; J gene: TRBJ2-7; D gene: .; CDR3 DNA: TGCAGCGTTGTAAGGGGGGGTCGCTACGAGCAGTACTTC; CDR3 protein: CSVVRGGRYEQYF
clone size: .; V gene: TRBV14; J gene: TRBJ2-1; D gene: TRBD2; CDR3 DNA: TGTGCCAGCAGCCGGCTAGCGGGAGGGCCGGGGAATGAGCAGTTCTTC; CDR3 protein: CASSRLAGGPGNEQFF
clone size: .; V gene: TRBV9; J gene: TRBJ2-1; D gene: .; CDR3 DNA: TGTGCCAGCAGCGAATCCTCATCAAGGGCCAATGAGCAGTTCTTC; CDR3 protein: CASSESSSRANEQFF
clone size: once; V gene: TRBV5-4; J gene: TRBJ2-7; D gene: .; CDR3 DNA: TGTGCCAGCAGCTCCTGGGGAGGTGGGGACGAGCAGTACTTC; CDR3 protein: CASSSWGGGDEQYF
clone size: .; V gene: TRBV21-1; J gene: TRBJ1-1; D gene: .; CDR3 DNA: TGTGCCAGCAGCAAACGGGGATGTACTGAAGCTTTCTTT; CDR3 protein: CASSKRGCTEAFF
clone size: .; V gene: TRBV6-5; J gene: TRBJ2-7; D gene: .; CDR3 DNA: TGTGCCAGCACCGAGGCGGGCGGGCAGTACTTC; CDR3 protein: CASTEAGGQYF
clone size: once; V gene: TRBV5-5; J gene: TRBJ2-1; D gene: TRBD1; CDR3 DNA: TGTGCCAGCAGCCTGGGACAGGGGGCTTACAATGAGCAGTTCTTC; CDR3 protein: CASSLGQGAYNEQFF
clone size: few; V gene: TRBV2; J gene: TRBJ2-3; D gene: .; CDR3 DNA: TGTGCCAGCAGGGCACCCAGTGGGGACAAGTACACAGATACGCAGTATTTT; CDR3 protein: CASRAPSGDKYTDTQYF
clone size: .; V gene: TRBV27; J gene: TRBJ1-1; D gene: .; CDR3 DNA: TGTGCCAGCAGTCTTTTTCCCAACGCTGAAGCTTTCTTT; CDR3 protein: CASSLFPNAEAFF
clone size: .; V gene: TRBV7-8; J gene: TRBJ2-3; D gene: .; CDR3 DNA: TGTGCCAGCGGACCGGGTTTCTCCCCAGATACGCAGTATTTT; CDR3 protein: CASGPGFSPDTQYF
clone size: .; V gene: TRBV6-5; J gene: TRBJ2-7; D gene: .; CDR3 DNA: TGTGCCAGCAGTTACACAGGGCTATACGAGCAGTACTTC; CDR3 protein: CASSYTGLYEQYF
clone size: .; V gene: TRBV18; J gene: TRBJ1-4; D gene: .; CDR3 DNA: TGTGCCAGCTCACTCTCAAACTACAGGGTCCCTAATGAAAAACTGTTTTTT; CDR3 protein: CASSLSNYRVPNEKLFF
clone size: .; V gene: TRBV12-3/TRBV12-4; J gene: TRBJ2-3; D gene: .; CDR3 DNA: TGTGCCAGCAGTGTGGCAGATACGCAGTATTTT; CDR3 protein: CASSVADTQYF
clone size: .; V gene: TRBV5-1; J gene: TRBJ2-3; D gene: .; CDR3 DNA: TGCGCCAGCAGCAGAAGCGGCGTGTCTAGCACAGATACGCAGTATTTT; CDR3 protein: CASSRSGVSSTDTQYF
clone size: .; V gene: TRBV7-2; J gene: TRBJ1-2; D gene: TRBD1; CDR3 DNA: TGTGCCAGCAGCCCTTCAGACAGGGACAATTATGGCTACACCTTC; CDR3 protein: CASSPSDRDNYGYTF
clone size: .; V gene: TRBV30; J gene: TRBJ2-7; D gene: TRBD2; CDR3 DNA: TGTGCCTGGGGACCTCTAGCGGGAGTTGGGTACGAGCAGTACTTC; CDR3 protein: CAWGPLAGVGYEQYF
clone size: .; V gene: TRBV19; J gene: TRBJ1-2; D gene: .; CDR3 DNA: TGTGCCAGTAGTTATAGCTCAGGGGAGTACAACTATGGCTACACCTTC; CDR3 protein: CASSYSSGEYNYGYTF
clone size: .; V gene: TRBV13; J gene: TRBJ1-1; D gene: .; CDR3 DNA: TGTGCCAGCAGCTCCAGATCAGGGTCCTCGAACACTGAAGCTTTCTTT; CDR3 protein: CASSSRSGSSNTEAFF
clone size: .; V gene: TRBV6-2/TRBV6-3; J gene: TRBJ2-1; D gene: .; CDR3 DNA: TGTGCCAGCAGCCGTGGATACGAAAGCTACAATGAGCAGTTCTTC; CDR3 protein: CASSRGYESYNEQFF
clone size: .; V gene: TRBV7-2; J gene: TRBJ1-2; D gene: .; CDR3 DNA: TGTGCCAGCAGAGTGGACAGTCTAGTCTATGGCTACACCTTC; CDR3 protein: CASRVDSLVYGYTF
clone size: .; V gene: TRBV7-3; J gene: TRBJ2-5; D gene: .; CDR3 DNA: TGTGCCAGCAGCCTTGAGAGGGGAGAGACCCAGTACTTC; CDR3 protein: CASSLERGETQYF
clone size: few; V gene: TRBV9; J gene: TRBJ1-3; D gene: .; CDR3 DNA: TGTGCCAGCAGCCCTCGACAGGCCCCTGGAAACACCATATATTTT; CDR3 protein: CASSPRQAPGNTIYF
clone size: .; V gene: TRBV29-1; J gene: TRBJ2-2; D gene: TRBD2; CDR3 DNA: TGCAGCGTTGAAGAGGGGTTAGCGGGTTTGACCGGGGAGCTGTTTTTT; CDR3 protein: CSVEEGLAGLTGELFF
clone size: .; V gene: TRBV3-1/TRBV3-2; J gene: TRBJ2-1; D gene: .; CDR3 DNA: TGTGCCAGCAGCCAAGGGGGGGGGCCCTCCAATGAGCAGTTCTTC; CDR3 protein: CASSQGGGPSNEQFF
clone size: .; V gene: TRBV6-5; J gene: TRBJ1-6; D gene: TRBD1; CDR3 DNA: TGTGCCAGCAGAAGACAGGGTAATTCACCCCTCCACTTT; CDR3 protein: CASRRQGNSPLHF
clone size: .; V gene: TRBV5-4; J gene: TRBJ2-1; D gene: TRBD2; CDR3 DNA: TGTGCCAGCGGAAGGTCAGGGAGGGGTGCAGGCTACAATGAGCAGTTCTTC; CDR3 protein: CASGRSGRGAGYNEQFF
clone size: .; V gene: TRBV30; J gene: TRBJ2-7; D gene: .; CDR3 DNA: TGTGCCTGGGGGGAGCAGGGTGGCGAGCAGTACTTC; CDR3 protein: CAWGEQGGEQYF
clone size: .; V gene: TRBV23-1; J gene: TRBJ1-2; D gene: .; CDR3 DNA: TGCGCCAGCAGTCCGAAGGTGGACCCACCACCCCATGGCTACACCTTC; CDR3 protein: CASSPKVDPPPHGYTF
clone size: once; V gene: TRBV6-5; J gene: TRBJ2-5; D gene: TRBD1; CDR3 DNA: TGTGCCAGCGAGTTCGGACAGGCCCAAGAGACCCAGTACTTC; CDR3 protein: CASEFGQAQETQYF
clone size: .; V gene: TRBV2; J gene: TRBJ1-5; D gene: .; CDR3 DNA: TGTGCCAGCAGTGAGTTCCCAAGCAATCAGCCCCAGCATTTT; CDR3 protein: CASSEFPSNQPQHF
clone size: .; V gene: TRBV2; J gene: TRBJ1-2; D gene: .; CDR3 DNA: TGTGCCAGCTGCACATACCGGGACTGCATGTATGGCTACACCTTC; CDR3 protein: CASCTYRDCMYGYTF
clone size: .; V gene: TRBV6-4; J gene: TRBJ1-5; D gene: .; CDR3 DNA: TGTGCCAGCAGCACGACGGGGAATCAGCCCCAGCATTTT; CDR3 protein: CASSTTGNQPQHF
clone size: .; V gene: TRBV2; J gene: TRBJ1-1; D gene: .; CDR3 DNA: TGTGCCTCTGCGTACGAGGCGGGGAACACTGAAGCTTTCTTT; CDR3 protein: CASAYEAGNTEAFF
clone size: .; V gene: TRBV6-2/TRBV6-3; J gene: TRBJ1-2; D gene: .; CDR3 DNA: TGTGCCAGCAGTTACTCGACTGTCTATGGCTACACCTTT; CDR3 protein: CASSYSTVYGYTF
clone size: .; V gene: TRBV19; J gene: TRBJ1-5; D gene: .; CDR3 DNA: TGTGCCAGTAGGGGACTGGGACGGGACAATCAGCCCCAGCATTTT; CDR3 protein: CASRGLGRDNQPQHF
clone size: .; V gene: TRBV3-1/TRBV3-2; J gene: TRBJ2-7; D gene: .; CDR3 DNA: TGTGCCAGCAGCCAAGACGTGCAGGGAGAGCAGTACTTC; CDR3 protein: CASSQDVQGEQYF
clone size: .; V gene: TRBV5-4; J gene: TRBJ1-1; D gene: .; CDR3 DNA: TGTGCCAGCAGCTTAGGTTACAATCAGATTGAAGCTTTCTTT; CDR3 protein: CASSLGYNQIEAFF
clone size: .; V gene: TRBV6-5; J gene: TRBJ1-5; D gene: .; CDR3 DNA: TGTGCCAGCAGTTCTTCCTCAAATCAGCCCCAGCATTTT; CDR3 protein: CASSSSSNQPQHF
clone size: .; V gene: TRBV4-3; J gene: TRBJ1-1; D gene: .; CDR3 DNA: TGCCCCCGCAGCCGACGGCAGAACACTGAAGCTTTCTTT; CDR3 protein: CPRSRRQNTEAFF
clone size: .; V gene: TRBV2; J gene: TRBJ1-1; D gene: TRBD1; CDR3 DNA: TGTGCCGGCGCCCGGGACAGAAACACTGAAGCTTTCTTT; CDR3 protein: CAGARDRNTEAFF
clone size: .; V gene: TRBV7-9; J gene: TRBJ2-1; D gene: TRBD2; CDR3 DNA: TGTGCCAGCAGCCCTCTAGCGGGAGCATATTACAATGAGCAGTTCTTC; CDR3 protein: CASSPLAGAYYNEQFF
clone size: .; V gene: TRBV5-4; J gene: TRBJ2-1; D gene: TRBD2; CDR3 DNA: TGTGCCAGCAGCTTGCCCACTAGCGGGGGGAGTAATGAGCAGTTCTTC; CDR3 protein: CASSLPTSGGSNEQFF
clone size: .; V gene: TRBV5-6; J gene: TRBJ2-6; D gene: TRBD1; CDR3 DNA: TGTGCCAGCAGCTTATACGGGGGCCAGGGGGCCTCTGGGGCCAACGTCCTGACTTTC; CDR3 protein: CASSLYGGQGASGANVLTF
clone size: .; V gene: TRBV24-1; J gene: TRBJ2-3; D gene: TRBD2; CDR3 DNA: TGTGCCACCGGTCCCGGGACTAGCGGAAGCACAGATACGCAGTATTTT; CDR3 protein: CATGPGTSGSTDTQYF
clone size: .; V gene: TRBV20-1; J gene: TRBJ2-1; D gene: .; CDR3 DNA: TGCAGTGCTAGTTCCCCCGGCTCCTACAATGAGCAGTTCTTC; CDR3 protein: CSASSPGSYNEQFF
clone size: .; V gene: TRBV4-3; J gene: TRBJ1-2; D gene: TRBD1; CDR3 DNA: TGCGCCAGCAGCCAAGGGGACAGACTCAACTATGGCTACACCTTC; CDR3 protein: CASSQGDRLNYGYTF
clone size: .; V gene: TRBV7-2; J gene: TRBJ2-1; D gene: TRBD2; CDR3 DNA: TGTGCCAGCAGCCCTAGCGGGAGGGCCAATGAGCAGTTCTTC; CDR3 protein: CASSPSGRANEQFF
clone size: once; V gene: TRBV12-5; J gene: TRBJ1-1; D gene: .; CDR3 DNA: TGTGCTAGTGGTCCGGAAAGGCAGGCTGAAGCTTTCTTT; CDR3 protein: CASGPERQAEAFF
clone size: .; V gene: TRBV18; J gene: TRBJ2-7; D gene: .; CDR3 DNA: TGTGCCAGCCCACTAGGGGCGCTCACCTACGAGCAGTACTTC; CDR3 protein: CASPLGALTYEQYF
clone size: .; V gene: TRBV14; J gene: TRBJ2-1; D gene: TRBD2; CDR3 DNA: TGTGCCAGCAGCCATTATGGGAGGGCCGCGAATGAGCAGTTCTTC; CDR3 protein: CASSHYGRAANEQFF
clone size: .; V gene: TRBV6-2/TRBV6-3; J gene: TRBJ2-3; D gene: TRBD2; CDR3 DNA: TGTGCCAGCAGCAGGGTTACTAGCGGACTCGTGGCAGATACGCAGTATTTT; CDR3 protein: CASSRVTSGLVADTQYF
clone size: .; V gene: TRBV4-1; J gene: TRBJ1-1; D gene: TRBD1; CDR3 DNA: TGCGCCAGCAGCCGCGGAGGACAGGTTGGGGTTGGAAACACTGAAGCTTTCTTT; CDR3 protein: CASSRGGQVGVGNTEAFF